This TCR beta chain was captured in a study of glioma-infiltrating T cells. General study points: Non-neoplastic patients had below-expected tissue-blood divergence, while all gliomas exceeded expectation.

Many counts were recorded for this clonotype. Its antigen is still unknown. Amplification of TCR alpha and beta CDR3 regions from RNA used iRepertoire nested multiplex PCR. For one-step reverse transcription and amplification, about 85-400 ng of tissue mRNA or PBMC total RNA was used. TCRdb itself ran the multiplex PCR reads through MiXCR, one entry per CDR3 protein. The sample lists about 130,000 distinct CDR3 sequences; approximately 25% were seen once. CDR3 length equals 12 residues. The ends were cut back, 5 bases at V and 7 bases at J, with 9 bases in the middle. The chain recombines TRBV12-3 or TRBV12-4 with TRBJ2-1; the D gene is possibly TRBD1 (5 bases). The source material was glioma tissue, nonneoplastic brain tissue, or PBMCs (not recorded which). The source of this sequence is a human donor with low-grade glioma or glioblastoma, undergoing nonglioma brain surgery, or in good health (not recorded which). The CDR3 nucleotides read TGTGCCAGCAGTACAGGCCGGAATGAGCAGTTCTTC. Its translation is CASSTGRNEQFF.